The clone carrying this T cell receptor (beta chain) has just a few counts. The antigen is undetermined. This entry comes from a study of cytomegalovirus exposure and HLA in healthy donors. Overall study findings and caveats: As a later analysis showed, a missense DCLRE1C variant was linked to trimming of TCR beta V- and J-genes. Later work showed greater clonal expansion in HLA-associated TCR beta chains than in equally common others. Most CMV-associated TCR beta chains were later found to appear HLA-restricted.

The PCR had 60 Vbeta and 13 Jbeta primers. Sequencing was performed with immunoSEQ multiplex PCR; in TCRdb, only in-frame clones are kept and a portion is missing. Of about 160,000 clones listed, around 77% are singletons. There are 20 residues in the CDR3. V lost 5 bases to trimming and J lost 0 bases; unmatched junction nucleotides: 18. The germline CDR1 and CDR2 sequences are SGHVT and SQSDAQ. This chain joins TRBV7-4 and TRBJ1-5, with 8 bases fitting TRBD1. This clonotype originated in a man in his forties in good health and CMV-seronegative. Sequenced: PBMCs. The chain's CDR3 is CASSGRFRDRHCYSNQPQHF. The CDR3, as DNA: TGTGCCAGCAGCGGACGCTTCCGGGACAGGCATTGCTATAGCAATCAGCCCCAGCATTTT.